This T cell receptor (beta chain) was captured in a study of T cell repertoires in cytomegalovirus infection. The overall study: Public TCR beta signatures were indicative of both CMV infection and a matching HLA type.

This clonotype was counted ten times or more. TCRdb processed the reads anew with MiXCR; each CDR3 protein has one entry. Among roughly 300,000 distinct CDR3 sequences listed, 20% to 30% were seen once. The source is a human donor in good health (CMV status not recorded). Some clones in this sample may be carry-over from other donors' samples. The sample was PBMCs.

This CDR3 is CASSLEGLEQFF. The CDR3 nucleotides are TGTGCCAGCAGCTTAGAAGGTCTTGAGCAGTTCTTC. The chain links TRBV7-2 to TRBJ2-1; D is unresolved. V lost 1 base and J 9 bases, leaving 7 bases between the germline ends. Germline V lookup: CDR1 SGHTA, CDR2 FQGNSA. The length of the CDR3 is 12 residues.